One and the same sample provided the 8 T cell receptor beta chains below, sequenced in a study of cytomegalovirus exposure and HLA in healthy donors. Repertoires were generated with immunoSEQ multiplex PCR, while TCRdb's copy carries only in-frame clones and drops some. The data hold tens of thousands of clones, with more than 70% observed a single time. Sequences were obtained from PBMCs. Receptors originate from a woman younger than 35 in good health and CMV-seropositive.

V and J are TRBV2 and TRBJ1-5; 7 nucleotides agree with TRBD1. Germline assignment: CDR1 SNHLY and CDR2 FYNNEI. This CDR3 has 14 residues. J gave up 6 bases and V 6 bases, and 8 bases lay outside the gene matches. The CDR3 spells CASSSTGWVQPQHF. The CDR3 DNA reads as TGTGCCAGCAGCTCGACAGGGTGGGTTCAGCCCCAGCATTTT.

The J gene is TRBJ2-1, the V gene TRBV29-1; D is perhaps TRBD1 (5 bases). The CDR3 consists of 12 residues. Germline CDR1 is SQVTM and CDR2 is ANQGSEA. Trimming shortened V by 3 bases and J by 10 bases, and 13 bases separated the two germline ends. The CDR3 sequence is CSVDPKGEEQFF. The CDR3 coding sequence is TGCAGCGTTGACCCTAAAGGGGAAGAGCAGTTCTTC.

The V and J genes are TRBV5-1 and TRBJ1-4, with D possibly TRBD1 on 5 matching bases. Trimming took off 0 bases at V and 8 bases at J, with 11 bases between the two ends. The CDR3 extends over 14 amino acids. Looked up from germline, CDR1 is SGHRS and CDR2 is YFSETQ. This CDR3 is CASSLGGEVEKLFF. CDR3 nucleotides: TGCGCCAGCAGCTTGGGGGGCGAAGTGGAAAAACTGTTTTTT.

Note on this clone: A junction boundary mismatches the germline segment, possibly from a read error. The V and J genes are TRBV19 and TRBJ1-1; no clear D. The CDR3 contains 13 residues. Germline assignment: CDR1 LNHDA and CDR2 SQIVND (reference sequence). The CDR3 sequence: CASSQTPPFEEIF. CDR3 in DNA: TGTGCCAGTAGCCAAACCCCCCCATTTGAGGAGATCTTT. The full variable domain, its missing parts supplied by reference TRBV19 and TRBJ1-1, is DGGITQSPKYLFRKEGQNVTLSCEQNLNHDAMYWYRQDPGQGLRLIYYSQIVNDFQKGDIAEGYSVSREKKESFPLTVTSAQKNPTAFYLCASSQTPPFEEIFGQGTRLTVV.

This chain joins TRBV6-1 and TRBJ2-1; tentatively, D is TRBD2 (7 bases). The germline V gene has CDR1 MNHNS and CDR2 SASEGT. V was pared by 0 bases and J by 7 bases, with 10 bases between. The CDR3 has 14 residues. The chain's CDR3 is CASSEAGGGNEQFF. Written as DNA, the CDR3 is TGTGCCAGCAGTGAAGCAGGGGGAGGGAATGAGCAGTTCTTC.

This clone has more than one count but fewer than ten. This chain joins TRBV9 and TRBJ1-1; D not certain. This CDR3 is 14 amino acids long. V was cut by 4 bases and J by 5 bases, with 15 bases left in between. Germline values: CDR1 SGDLS, CDR2 YYNGEE. The CDR3 is CASSPSQPATEAFF. The DNA for the CDR3 is TGTGCCAGCAGCCCCTCCCAGCCAGCGACTGAAGCTTTCTTT.

This clone has just one count. The chain joins TRBV7-3 to TRBJ2-2, with a tentative D call TRBD1 (7 bases). There are 15 residues in the CDR3. Germline values: CDR1 SGHTA, CDR2 FQGTGA. The V end lost 6 bases, the J end lost 1 base, and 12 bases lay between the germline ends. The CDR3 reads CASRPGGGNTGELFF. The CDR3 DNA reads TGTGCCAGCAGGCCAGGGGGAGGGAACACCGGGGAGCTGTTTTTT. Complete variable domain (other parts from reference TRBV7-3 and TRBJ2-2): GAGVSQTPSNKVTEKGKYVELRCDPISGHTALYWYRQSLGQGPEFLIYFQGTGAADDSGLPNDRFFAVRPEGSVSTLKIQRTERGDSAVYLCASRPGGGNTGELFFGEGSRLTVL.

V is TRBV4-3 and J is TRBJ2-7, with D maybe TRBD2 (7 bases). V was cut by 1 base and J by 6 bases, with 22 bases left in between. Germline lookup yields CDR1 LGHNA and CDR2 YSLEER. The CDR3 has 17 amino acids. The CDR3 spells CASSQALRGQGWLEQYF. CDR3 coding DNA: TGCGCCAGCAGCCAAGCCTTGCGGGGGCAGGGTTGGCTCGAGCAGTACTTC.